This passage covers 2 T cell receptor beta chains from one sample sequenced in a study of T cell responses to AZD1222 COVID-19 vaccine. The data were produced by immunoSEQ multiplex PCR, yet TCRdb's version contains in-frame clones alone and is incomplete. The table lists 150,000 to 200,000 clones, 85% to 90% of them singletons, with approximately 1.6% in the top ten. This material consisted of peripheral blood, taken on day 0 of AZD1222 vaccination. The source is an adult in good health.

The V gene is TRBV3-1 (or the pseudogene TRBV3-2), the J gene TRBJ2-7, with D perhaps TRBD1 (5 bases). The CDR3 is 13 residues long. Germline CDR1 reads LGHDT; CDR2 reads YNNKEL (reference sequence). The V and J ends lost 3 bases and 9 bases respectively, with 15 bases between them. The CDR3 protein is CASSQVKGAVQYF. The CDR3 DNA is TGTGCCAGCAGCCAGGTCAAAGGGGCGGTGCAGTACTTC.

This clone was seen only once. This chain links TRBV30 with TRBJ1-1; possible D gene TRBD1, 6 bases. CDR1 GTSNPN and CDR2 SVGIG come from the germline V gene (reference sequence). This CDR3 region has 13 residues. Trimming shortened V by 2 bases and J by 1 base, and 8 bases separated the two germline ends. The chain's CDR3 is CAWSKTGNTEAFF. DNA for the CDR3: TGTGCCTGGAGTAAGACAGGGAACACTGAAGCTTTCTTT.